The 8 T cell receptor beta chains reported below all come from one sample, sequenced in a study of T cells after yellow fever vaccination. Each CDR3 protein is one row after TCRdb ran MiXCR on the 5' RACE reads. Among hundreds of thousands of distinct CDR3 sequences listed, 8.7% were seen once. The sample here was PBMCs, taken on the day of the first yellow fever vaccination. The receptors derive from a man aged 18 to 35 who received the YFV17D yellow fever vaccine.

A remark on this clonotype: The junction shows a germline mismatch at one end, possibly a read error. In nucleotides, the CDR3 is TGCTCCAGCAGCCAAGCCGCCCCTGGTCGACCTAACACTGAAGCTTTCTTT. Translating it yields CSSSQAAPGRPNTEAFF. V gene TRBV4-1 combines with J gene TRBJ1-1; D uncertain. Per germline, CDR1 MGHRA and CDR2 YSYEKL. The CDR3 runs 17 residues.

The rearrangement links TRBV5-1 to TRBJ1-6, with 7 bases lining up with TRBD1. Trimming cost V 3 bases and J 8 bases; bases outside gene matches: 5. Germline loops: CDR1 SGHRS, CDR2 YFSETQ. The CDR3 is 14 residues long. The CDR3 nucleotides read TGCGCCAGCAGCTACACAGGGGACGATTCACCCCTCCACTTT. Its translation is CASSYTGDDSPLHF.

The V and J genes are TRBV6-1 and TRBJ1-5, with 7 positions matching TRBD1. CDR3 length: 14 residues. The germline CDR1 and CDR2 sequences are MNHNS and SASEGT. The V and J ends lost 7 bases and 0 bases, in that order; junction bases with no gene match: 3. The CDR3 reads CASKQGYSNQPQHF. The DNA for the CDR3 is TGTGCCAGCAAACAGGGGTATAGCAATCAGCCCCAGCATTTT.

This clonotype was counted at least ten times. This CDR3 reads CASRVGVGVLFQETQYF. DNA for the CDR3: TGTGCCAGCAGGGTCGGGGTGGGTGTTCTTTTCCAAGAGACCCAGTACTTC. The rearrangement joins TRBV7-2 to TRBJ2-5; possibly TRBD2 for D (5 bases). Germline CDR1 and CDR2: SGHTA and FQGNSA. The CDR3 extends over 17 amino acids. Between the trimmed V and J ends, which lost 6 bases and 1 base, there was a span of 21 bases.

Only a few counts were recorded for this clonotype. The chain recombines TRBV7-9 with TRBJ2-3; 9 nucleotides match TRBD2. The J segment lost 4 bases and the V segment lost 2 bases, leaving 4 bases of the junction unmatched. Germline V lookup: CDR1 SEHNR, CDR2 FQNEAQ (reference sequence). The CDR3 covers 15 residues. CDR3 loop: CASSLRLAEADTQYF. As DNA, the CDR3 is TGTGCCAGCAGCTTACGACTAGCGGAGGCAGATACGCAGTATTTT. Full variable domain (remainder filled in from reference TRBV7-9 and TRBJ2-3): DTGVSQNPRHKITKRGQNVTFRCDPISEHNRLYWYRQTLGQGPEFLTYFQNEAQLEKSRLLSDRFSAERPKGSFSTLEIQRTEQGDSAMYLCASSLRLAEADTQYFGPGTRLTVL.

This chain connects TRBV9 to TRBJ1-1, with D perhaps matching TRBD1 (5 bases). V dropped 4 bases and J dropped 5 bases, with 12 bases sitting between them. CDR1 is SGDLS, CDR2 YYNGEE, per germline. The CDR3 runs to 13 residues. The CDR3 DNA reads TGTGCCAGCAGCATGACAGAACTAACTGAAGCTTTCTTT. This codes for CASSMTELTEAFF.

Many counts were recorded for this clonotype. V and J are TRBV6-5 and TRBJ1-1; D is possibly TRBD1 (6 bases). The CDR3 extends over 11 amino acids. The germline V gene has CDR1 MNHEY and CDR2 SVGAGI. V lost 7 bases and J lost 5, with 8 bases in between. Here the CDR3 reads CASTTGTEAFF. The CDR3 DNA follows: TGTGCCAGCACAACAGGGACTGAAGCTTTCTTT.

The rearrangement uses TRBV5-4 and TRBJ2-7; no reliable D call. Deletions cut 2 bases from V and 6 bases from J, with 9 bases between. The CDR3 has 12 amino acids. Per germline, CDR1 SGHNT and CDR2 YYREEE (reference sequence). For the CDR3, the DNA is TGTGCCAGCAGCTTTTCCCCCCGCGAGCAGTACTTC. As protein: CASSFSPREQYF.